This TCR beta chain was obtained from a study of blood T cell repertoires in COVID-19. This CDR3 has 17 amino acids. Germline CDR1 is SGHDT and CDR2 is YYEEEE. V lost 9 bases, J lost 2 bases, and 25 bases lay in between. Only in-frame clones appear in the TCRdb table, and some are missing; sequencing was by immunoSEQ multiplex PCR. The sample has about 280,000 clones, about nine tenths seen once. The genes are TRBV5-6 and TRBJ2-3, with D tentatively TRBD2 (6 bases). This TCR was recovered from a woman aged 45-60 years who had recovered from COVID-19. The material sequenced was peripheral blood. CDR3 nucleotide sequence: TGTGCCACTACCAGTTCTACCCGGCCGCGGGACACAGATACGCAGTATTTT. It is translated as CATTSSTRPRDTDTQYF.